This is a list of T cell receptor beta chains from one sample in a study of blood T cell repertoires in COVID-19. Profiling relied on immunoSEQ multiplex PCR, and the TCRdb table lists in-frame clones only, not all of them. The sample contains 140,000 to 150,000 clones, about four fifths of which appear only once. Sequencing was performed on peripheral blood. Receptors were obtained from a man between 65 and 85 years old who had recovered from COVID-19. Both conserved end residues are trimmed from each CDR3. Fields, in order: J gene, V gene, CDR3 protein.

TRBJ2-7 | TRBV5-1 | ASSLGEGYEQY
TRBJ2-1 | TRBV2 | AGALAGFEQF
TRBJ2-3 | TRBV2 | ASIAGETDTQY
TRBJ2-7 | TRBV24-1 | APSLQGEVYEQY
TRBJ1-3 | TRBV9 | ASSVVGTGSGNTIY
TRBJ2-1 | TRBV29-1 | SVERGLAEGDNEQF
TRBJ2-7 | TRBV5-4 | ASSSIAGMEQY
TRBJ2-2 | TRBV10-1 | ASSESVGLAGTGELF
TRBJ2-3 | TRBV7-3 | ASSLSGNTDTQY
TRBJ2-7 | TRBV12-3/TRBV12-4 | ASSPRGPYEQY
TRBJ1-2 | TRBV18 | ASSPPPGTDVNYGYT
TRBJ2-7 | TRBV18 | ASSPSSGSSHEQY
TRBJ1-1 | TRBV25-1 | ASSAGQGAGVGTEAF
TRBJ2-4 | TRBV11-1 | ASSLRRPGSNIQY
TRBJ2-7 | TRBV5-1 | ASSWANALSYEQY
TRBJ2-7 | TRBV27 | ASSGGTYEQY
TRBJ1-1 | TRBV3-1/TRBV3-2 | ASSQRRGTEAF
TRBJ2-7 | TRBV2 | ASRPGGFYEQY
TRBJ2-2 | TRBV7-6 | ASSLGFPASTGELF
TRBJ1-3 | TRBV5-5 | ASSLGGHRSGNTIY
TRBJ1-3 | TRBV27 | ASSSTLSGNTIY
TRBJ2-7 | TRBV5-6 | ASRMRVGRVNEQY
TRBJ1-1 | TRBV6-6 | ASYRGQGNEAF
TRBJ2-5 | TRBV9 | ASSVAVGLGETQY
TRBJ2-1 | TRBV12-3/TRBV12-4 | ASSLRDEQF
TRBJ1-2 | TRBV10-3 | AISPVGDSANYGYT
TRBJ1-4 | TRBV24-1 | ATSDLQERAGRGSPQTTNEKLF
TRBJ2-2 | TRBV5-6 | ASSPGTSLDTGELF
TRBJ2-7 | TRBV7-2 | ASSLGVIGEQY
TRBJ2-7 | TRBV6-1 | ASREATKQY
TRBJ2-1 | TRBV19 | ASSPPGTGTDNEQF
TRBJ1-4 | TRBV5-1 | ASSPGMIDEKLF
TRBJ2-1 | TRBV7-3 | ASSSPGGNEQF
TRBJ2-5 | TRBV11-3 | ASSLDQGETQY